One TCR beta chain is described in this entry. Only in-frame clones appear in the TCRdb table, and some are missing; sequencing was by immunoSEQ multiplex PCR. The sample holds about 50,000 clones, over 90% seen once. This sample stems from a study of OX40 agonist ivuxolimab in advanced cancers. Trimming pared 4 bases from V and 4 bases from J, leaving 35 bases between. Germline V gene sequence: CDR1 LGHNA, CDR2 YSLEER. There are 21 residues in the CDR3. This material consisted of CD4+ or CD8+ T cells sorted from blood, taken in a trial of the OX40 agonist ivuxolimab. The TCR sequence derives from an adult with an advanced solid tumor such as melanoma, head and neck, liver or kidney cancer. The chain links TRBV4-3 to TRBJ2-7; D possibly corresponds to TRBD2 (6 bases). The CDR3 bases are TGCGCCAGCAGCCCCGAGAGGATAGGGCAGGCGGGATATCTGGGGCTATACGAGCAGTACTTC. Protein sequence: CASSPERIGQAGYLGLYEQYF.